This T cell receptor beta chain emerged from a study of CD8 T cells in Susac syndrome. TEMRA cells were FACS-enriched, with CD8+ and CD4+ T cells isolated negatively. An input of about 0.45 to 1 ug of RNA was subjected to reverse transcription using random hexamers. One entry per CDR3 protein results from TCRdb running MiXCR on the immunoSEQ multiplex PCR reads. Here the sample spans about 140,000 distinct CDR3 sequences, roughly 94% being singletons. V shed 5 bases, J shed 5 bases, and the junction held 12 bases outside the gene matches. Looked up from germline, CDR1 is SGHAT and CDR2 is FQNNGV. The CDR3 contains 16 residues.

The source is a human donor in good health. The chain has TRBV11-2 and TRBJ2-5; TRBD2 matches at 9 bases. Sequenced sample: CD4+ T cells from PBMCs. CDR3 loop: CASSRTPSGIGETQYF. CDR3 in DNA: TGTGCCAGCAGCCGGACGCCTAGCGGGATTGGGGAGACCCAGTACTTC.